This TCR beta chain was recovered during a study of cytotoxic CD8 clonotypes in ibrutinib-treated CLL. Study-level results: Clonality increased at ibrutinib response, then returned toward baseline at progression. Few clonotypes were public, and these shrank or held steady under treatment.

Regarding this clone: Antigen specificity is unknown.

Profiled with immunoSEQ multiplex PCR; TCRdb holds only in-frame clones, not every one. Here the sample spans about 150,000 clones, more than 75% being singletons. The receptor was derived from a human donor with chronic lymphocytic leukemia. The source was PBMCs, collected after 24 months of ibrutinib treatment.

CDR3 protein: CASSGGTSGTEQYF. The CDR3 DNA sequence: TGCGCCAGCAGCGGAGGGACTAGCGGGACCGAGCAGTACTTC. The chain couples TRBV5-1 to TRBJ2-7; 13 nucleotides align to TRBD2. V lost 4 bases, J lost 6 bases, and 4 bases stayed unmatched. Germline V gene lookup returns CDR1 SGHRS and CDR2 YFSETQ. The CDR3 length is 14 residues.